The rows below give T cell receptor beta chains drawn from one sample of a study of CD8+CD57+ T cells in acquired aplastic anemia. TCRdb reprocessed the reads with MiXCR, giving one entry per CDR3 protein. This sample has approximately 160,000 distinct CDR3 sequences, with roughly half found just once. The specimen sequenced was sorted CD4+, CD8+, or CD8+CD57+ T cells (not recorded which) from PBMCs. Source of these receptors: a human donor with aplastic anemia. Both conserved end residues are part of each CDR3. D genes are given only for firm matches. A row's size may be missing; if present it is once, few, many or a size class.

D	V	size	J	CDR3	DNA
-	TRBV10-3	-	TRBJ1-2	CAIRREGLYGYTF	TGTGCCATCAGGCGGGAAGGACTCTATGGCTACACCTTC
TRBD1	TRBV12-3/TRBV12-4	-	TRBJ2-2	CASSPIQGFGELFF	TGTGCCAGCAGTCCTATACAGGGGTTCGGGGAGCTGTTTTTT
-	TRBV7-9	-	TRBJ1-5	CASSASSNQPQHF	TGTGCCAGCAGTGCTAGTAGCAATCAGCCCCAGCATTTT
-	TRBV2	-	TRBJ1-2	CASSEEQGAGYTF	TGTGCCAGCAGTGAAGAACAGGGAGCTGGCTACACTTTC
-	TRBV2	-	TRBJ2-7	CASSEDRYEQYF	TGTGCCAGCAGTGAAGACAGGTACGAGCAGTACTTC
-	TRBV20-1	-	TRBJ2-7	CSARAQGGPIYEQYF	TGCAGTGCTAGGGCTCAGGGTGGTCCCATCTACGAGCAGTACTTC
-	TRBV12-3/TRBV12-4	many	TRBJ1-5	CATCRGGQPQHF	TGTGCCACCTGCCGGGGGGGACAGCCCCAGCATTTT
TRBD2	TRBV24-1	-	TRBJ2-7	CATQGLAGLTYEQYF	TGTGCCACCCAAGGACTAGCGGGGTTAACCTACGAGCAGTACTTC
-	TRBV25-1	once	TRBJ1-5	CACRNQPQHF	TGTGCCTGCAGAAATCAGCCCCAGCACTTT
TRBD2	TRBV29-1	-	TRBJ2-5	CSQGLVGLHTQETQYF	TGCAGCCAGGGACTAGTGGGCCTACATACTCAAGAGACCCAGTACTTC
TRBD1	TRBV9	-	TRBJ1-2	CASSGRGQGTYGYTF	TGTGCCAGCAGCGGGAGAGGACAGGGTACTTATGGCTACACCTTC
-	TRBV7-2	few	TRBJ2-3	CASSLVTADTQYF	TGTGCCAGCAGCTTAGTTACCGCAGATACGCAGTATTTT
-	TRBV6-5	many	TRBJ1-1	CASSRFSEAFF	TGTGCCAGCAGCAGATTTTCAGAAGCTTTCTTT
-	TRBV19	-	TRBJ1-5	CASSKDTGSNQLQHF	TGTGCCAGTAGTAAAGACACAGGGAGCAATCAGCTCCAGCATTTT
TRBD1	TRBV24-1	-	TRBJ1-2	CASNFGDRENYGYTF	TGTGCCAGCAACTTCGGGGACAGGGAAAACTATGGCTACACCTTC
-	TRBV24-1	once	TRBJ2-6	CATSDPGTVLTF	TGTGCCACCAGTGATCCCGGGACAGTCCTGACTTTC
TRBD1	TRBV29-1	few	TRBJ2-3	CSASSGTGHGDTQYF	TGCAGCGCTAGTTCCGGGACAGGTCACGGGGATACGCAGTATTTT
-	TRBV29-1	-	TRBJ1-2	CSVEGTEYGYTF	TGCAGCGTTGAAGGGACAGAATATGGCTACACCTTC
-	TRBV15	few	TRBJ2-7	CATSREALYERYF	TGTGCCACCAGCAGAGAGGCCCTTTACGAGCGGTACTTC
-	TRBV19	-	TRBJ1-1	CASSDLGRNTEAFF	TGTGCCAGTAGTGATTTAGGGAGGAACACCGAAGCTTTCTTT
-	TRBV20-1	few	TRBJ1-1	CSARDVRVTEAFF	TGCAGTGCTAGAGACGTCAGGGTCACTGAAGCTTTCTTT
-	TRBV18	-	TRBJ1-3	CASSPDRSGNTIYF	TGTGCCAGCTCACCGGACCGCTCTGGAAACACCATATATTTT
-	TRBV12-3/TRBV12-4	-	TRBJ2-1	CASSLGSGIYNEQFF	TGTGCCAGCAGTTTAGGGTCGGGGATCTACAATGAGCAGTTCTTC
TRBD1	TRBV11-2	-	TRBJ1-5	CASSLIREAGGNGPYSNQPQHF	TGTGCCAGCAGCTTAATCAGGGAGGCAGGGGGCAATGGGCCTTATAGCAATCAGCCCCAGCATTTT
-	TRBV7-2	once	TRBJ1-3	CASSRTNQVHTIYF	TGTGCCAGCAGCCGAACAAATCAGGTTCACACCATATATTTT
TRBD1	TRBV7-2	-	TRBJ1-2	CASTTGGAYGYTF	TGTGCCAGCACGACAGGGGGCGCGTATGGCTACACCTTC
TRBD1	TRBV2	many	TRBJ2-4	CASSLLTGGSRNIQYF	TGTGCCAGCAGTCTCCTAACAGGGGGCTCAAGGAACATTCAGTACTTC
-	TRBV20-1	many	TRBJ1-4	CSANFGGATEKLFF	TGCAGTGCAAACTTTGGGGGGGCGACTGAAAAACTGTTTTTT
TRBD1	TRBV29-1	-	TRBJ2-5	CSVTTGMGIQYF	TGCAGCGTCACGACAGGGATGGGGATCCAGTACTTT
-	TRBV19	many	TRBJ1-1	CASIQPNTEAFF	TGTGCCAGTATTCAGCCGAACACTGAAGCTTTCTTT
-	TRBV20-1	many	TRBJ1-1	CSARDLGLEAFF	TGCAGTGCTAGAGATTTGGGACTTGAAGCTTTCTTT
-	TRBV7-6	-	TRBJ2-7	CASSSGPRSYEQYF	TGTGCCAGCAGCTCAGGCCCCAGGTCCTACGAGCAGTACTTC
TRBD1	TRBV20-1	-	TRBJ1-6	CSAWDRVGSPLHF	TGCAGTGCTTGGGACAGGGTAGGGTCACCCCTCCACTTT
-	TRBV12-3/TRBV12-4	few	TRBJ1-1	CASSFAGRDTEAFF	TGTGCCAGCAGTTTCGCTGGTCGGGACACTGAAGCTTTCTTT
TRBD1	TRBV10-3	-	TRBJ2-5	CATGTGHETQYF	TGTGCCACCGGGACAGGGCATGAGACCCAGTACTTC
-	TRBV19	few	TRBJ1-1	CASHRQGGAEAFF	TGTGCCAGTCATCGTCAGGGAGGCGCTGAAGCTTTCTTT
-	TRBV20-1	-	TRBJ2-5	CSASGPQETQYF	TGCAGTGCTAGTGGGCCTCAGGAGACCCAGTACTTC
-	TRBV28	many	TRBJ1-2	CASSFTGSYGYTF	TGTGCCAGCAGCTTTACAGGGTCGTATGGCTACACCTTC
TRBD2	TRBV27	few	TRBJ2-7	CASSLLLGRGIEQYF	TGTGCCAGCAGTTTATTATTGGGGCGGGGGATCGAGCAGTACTTC
-	TRBV19	many	TRBJ1-5	CASSIVGASGVQPQHF	TGTGCCAGTAGTATAGTGGGGGCTTCAGGGGTTCAGCCCCAGCATTTT